This is a list of T cell receptor beta chains from one sample in a study of siplizumab effects on memory and regulatory T cells. The assay was immunoSEQ multiplex PCR, and TCRdb's table has in-frame clones only and misses some. This sample yields roughly 50,000 clones, of which roughly 90% are seen a single time; about 0.35% belongs to the top ten. The sequencing input was naive CD8+ T cells sorted from blood. Receptors originate from a human donor in good health. The CDR3 runs from the conserved cysteine through the conserved F or W. The D gene is left open where the match is weak. Rows may omit the clone size; those that give it use once, few, many or a size class.

>once|TRBJ2-2|.|TRBV4-1
CASSPLGQGNTGELFF
TGCGCCAGCAGCCCCCTTGGGCAGGGGAACACCGGGGAGCTGTTTTTT
>.|TRBJ2-2|TRBD2|TRBV6-1
CASSEVGRSTGELFF
TGTGCCAGCAGTGAGGTCGGGAGGTCCACCGGGGAGCTGTTTTTT
>.|TRBJ1-6|.|TRBV7-9
CASSPQVPNSPLHF
TGTGCCAGCAGCCCGCAGGTCCCCAATTCACCCCTCCACTTT
>.|TRBJ1-2|TRBD1|TRBV19
CASSFRTGEGYTF
TGTGCCAGTAGTTTTAGGACAGGGGAAGGCTACACCTTC
>.|TRBJ1-1|TRBD1|TRBV2
CASSEDWTGLNTEAFF
TGTGCCAGCAGTGAAGATTGGACAGGACTGAACACTGAAGCTTTCTTT
>.|TRBJ2-7|TRBD1|TRBV7-6
CASSLVGQGADEQYF
TGTGCCAGCAGCTTAGTTGGACAGGGGGCCGACGAGCAGTACTTC
>few|TRBJ1-1|.|TRBV7-9
CASSLSGPSTEAFF
TGTGCCAGCAGCTTATCAGGGCCCAGCACTGAAGCTTTCTTT
>.|TRBJ1-5|.|TRBV19
CASSISGASNQPQHF
TGTGCCAGTAGTATCTCAGGGGCTAGCAATCAGCCCCAGCATTTT
>once|TRBJ1-5|.|TRBV6-4
CASRAGNQPQHF
TGTGCCAGCAGGGCAGGGAATCAGCCCCAGCATTTT
>few|TRBJ1-5|TRBD1|TRBV7-9
CASSSTGAGQPQHF
TGTGCCAGCAGCTCTACAGGGGCTGGACAGCCCCAGCATTTT
>.|TRBJ2-2|.|TRBV6-5
CASSYSSSWGELFF
TGTGCCAGCAGTTACTCGAGCAGCTGGGGGGAGCTGTTTTTT
>.|TRBJ2-5|.|TRBV18
CASSPQDGSVKTQYF
TGTGCCAGCTCACCACAGGATGGGAGTGTGAAGACCCAGTACTTC
>.|TRBJ2-3|.|TRBV5-4
CASSEGLPTDTQYF
TGTGCCAGCAGCGAGGGACTGCCCACAGATACGCAGTATTTT
>.|TRBJ1-1|.|TRBV7-6
CASSLAGGNTEAFF
TGTGCCAGCAGCTTAGCGGGGGGAAACACTGAAGCTTTCTTT
>.|TRBJ2-2|.|TRBV12-5
CASGPGPTGELFF
TGTGCTAGTGGACCCGGGCCTACCGGGGAGCTGTTTTTT
>.|TRBJ2-7|TRBD1|TRBV4-1
CASSGPGTVSEQYF
TGCGCCAGCAGCGGCCCCGGGACAGTGTCCGAGCAGTACTTC
>.|TRBJ1-5|.|TRBV4-1
CASSQVLGSDQPQHF
TGCGCCAGCAGCCAAGTTCTTGGCAGTGATCAGCCCCAGCATTTT
>.|TRBJ2-7|.|TRBV6-6
CASSPPPLLIYEQYF
TGTGCCAGCAGTCCGCCGCCCTTACTGATCTACGAGCAGTACTTC
>.|TRBJ2-7|TRBD1|TRBV2
CASSEQTGESYEQYF
TGTGCCAGCAGTGAACAAACAGGGGAATCCTACGAGCAGTACTTC
>.|TRBJ2-7|.|TRBV27
CASSLATGTDFEQYF
TGTGCCAGCAGTTTAGCAACCGGGACTGATTTCGAGCAGTACTTC
>.|TRBJ2-1|.|TRBV30
CAWSVAANEQFF
TGTGCCTGGAGTGTCGCCGCCAATGAGCAGTTCTTC
>.|TRBJ2-5|TRBD1|TRBV5-6
CASSSLTGGNRETQYF
TGTGCCAGCAGCTCCCTGACAGGGGGTAATCGAGAGACCCAGTACTTC